The 21 T cell receptor beta chains below come from one sample, sequenced in a study of T cells in Graves' hyperthyroidism and ophthalmopathy. TCR beta CDR3 regions were amplified from RNA. A first-round RT-PCR of the TCR CDR3 used the HTBI primer set. Using its own MiXCR run on the multiplex PCR reads, TCRdb lists one record per CDR3 protein. The sample contains approximately 590,000 distinct CDR3 sequences, less than 20% of which appear only once. The source material was blood. Receptor source: a woman aged 25 to 39 with Graves' hyperthyroidism.

This clonotype was seen ten or more times. The rearrangement joins TRBV11-2 to TRBJ2-1, with 7 bases lining up with TRBD1. The V gene end was trimmed by 1 base and the J gene end by 4 bases; junction bases not matched to a gene: 10. Germline V gives CDR1 SGHAT, CDR2 FQNNGV. The CDR3 runs 17 residues. DNA of the CDR3: TGTGCCAGCAGCTTAGCCGGTTTAGGACAGGATTACAATGAGCAGTTCTTC. Translating it yields CASSLAGLGQDYNEQFF.

The gene calls are TRBV4-1 and TRBJ2-1, with D possibly TRBD2 on 5 matching bases. The germline V and J ends were trimmed by 0 bases and 0 bases, with 12 bases remaining between them. There are 17 residues in the CDR3. CDR1 MGHRA and CDR2 YSYEKL come from the germline V gene. The CDR3 DNA sequence: TGCGCCAGCAGCCAAGATGGTAGCGTCAGCTCCTACAATGAGCAGTTCTTC. Its protein is CASSQDGSVSSYNEQFF.

The CDR3 coding sequence is TGTGCCAGCAGCCCCTCTTGGACGGGTCGAGGCACCGGGGAGCTGTTTTTT. Its protein is CASSPSWTGRGTGELFF. The gene calls are TRBV7-3 and TRBJ2-2, with unresolved D. This CDR3 comprises 17 residues. The V gene lost 5 bases and the J gene lost 4 bases, with 20 bases spanning the gap. Germline V lookup: CDR1 SGHTA, CDR2 FQGTGA. Together with reference TRBV7-3 and TRBJ2-2, the CDR3 gives the full variable domain: GAGVSQTPSNKVTEKGKYVELRCDPISGHTALYWYRQSLGQGPEFLIYFQGTGAADDSGLPNDRFFAVRPEGSVSTLKIQRTERGDSAVYLCASSPSWTGRGTGELFFGEGSRLTVL.

This clonotype was seen a handful of times. This chain uses TRBV27 with TRBJ2-2; TRBD2 matches 12 bases. Germline V gene lookup returns CDR1 MNHEY and CDR2 SMNVEV (reference sequence). This CDR3 comprises 15 residues. Losses at the gene ends were 7 bases for V and 8 bases for J; bases not matched to a gene: 8. The CDR3 spells CASTGTSGLWGELFF. In DNA form, the CDR3 reads TGTGCCAGCACTGGGACTAGCGGGCTATGGGGGGAGCTGTTTTTT.

This clonotype occurred a few times. Given a much more abundant clone one base away, this may be a read error. The rearrangement links TRBV12-3 or TRBV12-4 to TRBJ1-1, with D possibly matching TRBD1 (5 bases). The CDR3 contains 15 residues. The CDR3 reads CASSLRSSWGTGAFF. The CDR3 coding sequence is TGTGCCAGCAGTTTAAGGTCTTCGTGGGGCACTGGAGCTTTCTTT.

The sample holds many counts of this clonotype. The chain recombines TRBV28 with TRBJ2-7, with TRBD2 identical over 11 bases. With 10 bases clipped from V and 0 bases from J, the junction kept 11 bases outside the gene matches. Germline V lookup: CDR1 MDHEN, CDR2 SYDVKM. The CDR3 covers 16 residues. CDR3 in amino acids: CATNLPGTSGSYEQYF. In nucleotides, the CDR3 is TGTGCCACCAATTTGCCCGGGACTAGCGGCTCCTACGAGCAGTACTTC.

This clonotype was seen only a few times. The genes are TRBV7-2 and TRBJ2-5; no clear D. V shed 1 base and J shed 5 bases, with 8 bases lying between them. Germline CDR1 reads SGHTA; CDR2 reads FQGNSA. The CDR3 totals 13 residues. The CDR3 here is CASSLGRVETQYF. CDR3 coding DNA: TGTGCCAGCAGCTTAGGACGGGTGGAGACCCAGTACTTC. The full variable domain, completed using reference TRBV7-2 and TRBJ2-5, is GAGVSQSPSNKVTEKGKDVELRCDPISGHTALYWYRQSLGQGLEFLIYFQGNSAPDKSGLPSDRFSAERTGGSVSTLTIQRTQQEDSAVYLCASSLGRVETQYFGPGTRLLVL.

This clonotype occurred a few times. V is TRBV15 and J is TRBJ2-3, with unresolved D. This CDR3 region has 13 residues. The germline CDR1 and CDR2 sequences are LNHNV and YYDKDF (reference sequence). Deletions cut 3 bases from V and 5 bases from J, with 9 bases between. The CDR3 DNA reads as TGTGCCACCAGCAGGGTAATAGTAGATACGCAGTATTTT. Translation: CATSRVIVDTQYF.

This clonotype occurred a few times. The chain is built from TRBV6-5 and TRBJ2-2, with D tentatively TRBD1 (5 bases). V was clipped by 2 bases and J by 0 bases, with 10 bases between them. CDR1 is MNHEY and CDR2 is SVGAGI in the germline V gene. There are 16 residues in the CDR3. The CDR3 sequence is CASSYTGPANTGELFF. The CDR3 nucleotides read TGTGCCAGCAGTTACACAGGACCCGCGAACACCGGGGAGCTGTTTTTT.

This clonotype was counted a few times. This chain links TRBV20-1 with TRBJ2-4, with 9 bases that match TRBD2. The germline V gene encodes CDR1 DFQATT and CDR2 SNEGSKA (reference sequence). Germline trimming cut 3 bases from V and 0 bases from J; bases unmatched to any gene: 3. The CDR3 consists of 15 residues. CDR3 bases: TGCAGTGCTAGGAAGCGGGAGGAAGCCAAAAACATTCAGTACTTC. Amino acid sequence: CSARKREEAKNIQYF.

In this sample, this clonotype turned up a few times. V usage is TRBV4-3 and J usage is TRBJ1-6, with D possibly matching TRBD1 (6 bases). Germline V lookup: CDR1 LGHNA, CDR2 YSLEER. Trimming stripped 5 bases from V and 7 bases from J, with 15 bases between. CDR3 length equals 15 residues. The CDR3 DNA follows: TGCGCCAGCAGCACGAGGGGGGGCGAAAATTCACCCCTCCACTTT. Protein product: CASSTRGGENSPLHF.

The chain employs TRBV7-6 and TRBJ2-2; 11 bases line up with TRBD2. From germline, CDR1 is SGHVS and CDR2 FNYEAQ. This CDR3 has 16 amino acids. V gave up 4 bases and J gave up 2 bases; unmatched junction bases: 3. The CDR3 loop reads CASSSGLADNTGELFF. Written as DNA, the CDR3 is TGTGCCAGCAGCTCGGGACTAGCGGATAACACCGGGGAGCTGTTTTTT. The complete variable domain, with remaining parts taken from reference TRBV7-6 and TRBJ2-2, reads GAGVSQSPRYKVTKRGQDVALRCDPISGHVSLYWYRQALGQGPEFLTYFNYEAQQDKSGLPNDRFSAERPEGSISTLTIQRTEQRDSAMYRCASSSGLADNTGELFFGEGSRLTVL.

This chain joins TRBV7-3 and TRBJ2-1; possibly TRBD2 for D (5 bases). V dropped 3 bases and J dropped 3 bases, with 12 bases sitting between them. CDR1 SGHTA and CDR2 FQGTGA come from the germline V gene. The CDR3 runs 15 residues. The CDR3 here is CASSLGGRFYNEQFF. CDR3 DNA: TGTGCCAGCAGCTTGGGTGGGAGATTCTACAATGAGCAGTTCTTC.

This clonotype was seen more than once but under ten times. The chain couples TRBV10-3 to TRBJ2-2; D might be TRBD2 (5 bases). Germline V gene lookup returns CDR1 ENHRY and CDR2 SYGVKD. Trimming stripped 2 bases from V and 7 bases from J, with 11 bases between. The CDR3 extends over 14 amino acids. The DNA for the CDR3 is TGTGCCATCAGTGAGGGTAGCGCGGGCGGGGAGCTGTTTTTT. Its protein product is CAISEGSAGGELFF.

The table lists this clonotype with a few counts. This chain's CDR3 is CSASREGAGTEAFF. The CDR3 DNA reads as TGCAGTGCTAGTCGGGAGGGGGCGGGAACTGAAGCTTTCTTT. The chain has TRBV20-1 and TRBJ1-1; 7 bases are a match to TRBD1. V shed 3 bases, J shed 5 bases, and the junction held 9 bases outside the gene matches. The length of the CDR3 is 14 residues. CDR1 and CDR2 (germline): DFQATT, SNEGSKA (reference sequence).

This clonotype has only a few counts. This chain joins TRBV9 and TRBJ2-2; D might be TRBD1 or TRBD2, each matching 6 bases. The CDR3 totals 14 residues. V dropped 4 bases and J dropped 6 bases, with 13 bases sitting between them. The germline CDR1 and CDR2 sequences are SGDLS and YYNGEE. Here the CDR3 DNA reads TGTGCCAGCAGCACTCAAGGGGGGCCCGGGGAGCTGTTTTTT. As protein: CASSTQGGPGELFF.

The sample holds a few counts of this clonotype. V and J are TRBV20-1 and TRBJ2-7; D gene unclear. This CDR3 has 14 residues. Germline-derived CDR1 and CDR2 are DFQATT and SNEGSKA (reference sequence). The V end lost 0 bases, the J end lost 2 bases, and 11 bases lay between the germline ends. CDR3 nucleotides: TGCAGTGCTAGAGATCCGCAAGGGACCTACGAGCAGTACTTC. Residues: CSARDPQGTYEQYF.

This clonotype was detected ten times or more. V gene TRBV24-1 combines with J gene TRBJ1-1; perhaps TRBD1 as D (5 bases). This CDR3 contains 15 residues. Trimming left V 7 bases short and J 2 bases short, with 16 bases between. The V gene's germline CDR1 is KGHDR and CDR2 SFDVKD. The CDR3 loop is CATSLPRDENTEAFF. CDR3 nucleotide sequence: TGTGCCACCAGCCTACCCAGGGACGAAAACACTGAAGCTTTCTTT.

This clonotype was detected ten times or more. The genes are TRBV20-1 and TRBJ2-1; possibly TRBD2 for D (6 bases). CDR1 and CDR2 from the germline V gene are DFQATT and SNEGSKA (reference sequence). The V and J ends lost 4 bases and 9 bases respectively, with 19 bases between them. The CDR3 has 14 amino acids. CDR3 bases: TGCAGTGCTACCCGGGACTCAAGAGATGGTGAGCAGTTCTTC. Translation: CSATRDSRDGEQFF.

This clonotype showed up many times. This rearrangement joins TRBV11-1 to TRBJ2-7, with 7 bases matching TRBD2. This CDR3 has 14 residues. The V and J ends lost 4 bases and 0 bases, in that order; junction bases with no gene match: 3. CDR1 is SGHAT and CDR2 is FQDESV in the germline V gene (reference sequence). CDR3 amino acids: CASSSSGASYEQYF. As DNA, the CDR3 is TGTGCCAGCAGCTCGAGCGGGGCCTCCTACGAGCAGTACTTC. Drawing the rest from reference TRBV11-1 and TRBJ2-7, the complete variable domain is EAEVAQSPRYKITEKSQAVAFWCDPISGHATLYWYRQILGQGPELLVQFQDESVVDDSQLPKDRFSAERLKGVDSTLKIQPAELGDSAMYLCASSSSGASYEQYFGPGTRLTVT.

In its sample, this clonotype was seen a few times. One end of the junction fails to match germline, which may point to a read error. The V call is TRBV10-1, the J call TRBJ1-1; 7 bases match TRBD1. The CDR3 consists of 15 residues. CDR1 WNHNN and CDR2 SYGVQD come from the germline V gene (reference sequence). The CDR3 nucleotides read TGCGCCAGCAGTGAGAGCAGGGGGATGAAAACTGAAGCTTTCTTT. Its translation: CASSESRGMKTEAFF.